This TCR beta chain was found in a study of blood T cell repertoires in COVID-19. Germline V lookup: CDR1 DFQATT, CDR2 SNEGSKA (reference sequence). The CDR3 totals 15 residues. V lost 3 bases and J 9 bases, leaving 23 bases between the germline ends. TCRdb keeps only in-frame clones here, not all; method: immunoSEQ multiplex PCR. The sample yields 200,000 to 250,000 clones, about 88% seen once. V is TRBV20-1 and J is TRBJ2-5, with a possible D match to TRBD1 (5 bases). This TCR was sampled from a woman in her 40s who had recovered from COVID-19. Source material: peripheral blood. For the CDR3, the DNA is TGCAGTGCTAGTTCAAAAGGGGCAGGACCTCGGGCCCAGTACTTC. Translated, it gives CSASSKGAGPRAQYF.